This passage covers 21 T cell receptor beta chains from one sample sequenced in a study of CD8 T cells in Susac syndrome (dated 2019 in TCRdb). Libraries were constructed by the immunoSEQ multiplex PCR assay. RNA was extracted using the RNeasy kit, and 0.5 to 1 microgram was reverse transcribed with random hexamers. Starting from the raw public reads, TCRdb applied fastp trimming at Q25, assembled clones with MiXCR and retained in-frame beta chains. Rows merge per CDR3 protein into single entries with the most common DNA and genes. In all, the sample holds under 150,000 distinct CDR3 sequences, and roughly 94% of those were seen once. The ten largest clones represent around 0.12% of the sample. The sequenced sample was CD4+ T cells from PBMCs. The origin of the receptors is a human donor with multiple sclerosis.

The V gene is TRBV6-5, the J gene TRBJ2-7, with 7 bases that match TRBD2. CDR3 length: 17 amino acids. From germline, CDR1 is MNHEY and CDR2 SVGAGI. V lost 0 bases and J lost 5; bases outside the gene matches: 13. Here the CDR3 DNA reads TGTGCCAGCAGTTACTCGATGGTTGCGGGAGTGTACCACGAGCAGTACTTC. Its translation is CASSYSMVAGVYHEQYF.

The chain uses TRBV10-3 and TRBJ2-7; D gene unclear. Trimming left V 6 bases short and J 3 bases short, with 6 bases between. The germline gives CDR1 ENHRY, CDR2 SYGVKD. CDR3 length: 11 amino acids. This CDR3 is CAIRGNYEQYF. The CDR3 DNA follows: TGTGCCATCAGGGGGAACTACGAGCAGTACTTC.

This chain uses TRBV7-3 with TRBJ2-2; D is perhaps TRBD2 (5 bases). V lost 5 bases and J 7 bases, leaving 17 bases between the germline ends. This CDR3 is 15 amino acids long. CDR1 is SGHTA and CDR2 is FQGTGA in the germline V gene. In DNA form, the CDR3 reads TGTGCCAGCAGCCTCTCGACGGGATGGGGCGGGGAGCTGTTTTTT. Translation: CASSLSTGWGGELFF.

The CDR3 loop reads CATTGGGPYNEQFF. Here the CDR3 DNA reads TGTGCCACCACAGGCGGGGGTCCCTACAATGAGCAGTTCTTC. The chain carries TRBV12-3 or TRBV12-4 and TRBJ2-1; 7 bases match TRBD2. V shed 10 bases, J shed 2 bases, and the junction held 8 bases outside the gene matches. The CDR3 contains 14 residues.

This chain joins TRBV6-2 or TRBV6-3 and TRBJ2-1; D unclear. CDR1 is MNHEY, CDR2 SVGEGT, per germline. V lost 5 bases, J lost 15 bases, and 17 bases lay in between. This CDR3 region has 12 residues. CDR3 nucleotides: TGTGCCAGCAGTAGGGCTCCGCCAAGGCTGTTCTTC. As protein: CASSRAPPRLFF.

The chain links TRBV6-2 or TRBV6-3 to TRBJ1-2; unclear D gene. With 7 bases removed from V and 3 bases from J, the gap between germline ends came to 15 bases. The CDR3 totals 14 residues. Looked up from germline, CDR1 is MNHEY and CDR2 is SVGEGT. The CDR3 DNA reads TGTGCCAGCAACCTCGATGGTCTCGACTATGGCTACACCTTC. Amino acid sequence: CASNLDGLDYGYTF.

The chain has TRBV7-9 and TRBJ2-2, with unresolved D. Germline V CDR1 and CDR2: SEHNR, FQNEAQ (reference sequence). The length of the CDR3 is 13 residues. The V gene lost 3 bases and the J gene lost 4 bases, with 6 bases spanning the gap. The CDR3 sequence is CASSFGSTGELFF. CDR3 sequence (DNA): TGTGCCAGCAGCTTCGGGTCCACCGGGGAGCTGTTTTTT. Looking up the rest from reference TRBV7-9 and TRBJ2-2 gives the full variable domain: DTGVSQNPRHKITKRGQNVTFRCDPISEHNRLYWYRQTLGQGPEFLTYFQNEAQLEKSRLLSDRFSAERPKGSFSTLEIQRTEQGDSAMYLCASSFGSTGELFFGEGSRLTVL.

The chain combines TRBV9 with TRBJ1-2; D uncertain. The CDR3 runs 13 residues. Germline loops: CDR1 SGDLS, CDR2 YYNGEE. V was shortened by 2 bases and J by 6 bases, with 11 bases between the two germline ends. The CDR3 DNA reads TGTGCCAGCAGCGTTACTCATGGCAATGGCTACACCTTC. This encodes CASSVTHGNGYTF. The full variable domain, completed using reference TRBV9 and TRBJ1-2, is DSGVTQTPKHLITATGQRVTLRCSPRSGDLSVYWYQQSLDQGLQFLIQYYNGEERAKGNILERFSAQQFPDLHSELNLSSLELGDSALYFCASSVTHGNGYTFGSGTRLTVV.

The chain links TRBV28 to TRBJ2-4, with 12 positions matching TRBD2. CDR3 size: 16 residues. Germline-derived CDR1 and CDR2 are MDHEN and SYDVKM. Germline trimming cut 5 bases from V and 13 bases from J; bases unmatched to any gene: 15. The DNA for the CDR3 is TGTGCCAGCAGTCTCTCCCCGCCGACTAGCGGGAGAGCACAGTACTTC. It encodes CASSLSPPTSGRAQYF.

This rearrangement joins TRBV12-3 or TRBV12-4 to TRBJ2-2; 8 positions agree with TRBD2. There are 19 residues in the CDR3. Unmatched junction bases numbered 15, after V lost 3 bases and J lost 3 bases. The CDR3 region has the DNA TGTGCCAGCAGTTTCGGGCTAGCGGGTGGAGGGAGGTACACCGGGGAGCTGTTTTTT. This gives the protein CASSFGLAGGGRYTGELFF.

About this clonotype itself: Because the CDR3's place on the DNA is in doubt, the DNA is left out and the CDR3 is given as listed by TCRdb. The V gene is TRBV7-2, the J gene TRBJ1-1; the D call TRBD1 from the table was never checked on the DNA. The CDR3 region is 14 residues in length, termini included. Germline-derived CDR1 and CDR2 are SGHTA and FQGNSA. The CDR3 region is CASSSFGAGTEAFF.

This rearrangement joins TRBV7-2 to TRBJ2-3; no definite D call. V dropped 5 bases and J dropped 3 bases, with 15 bases sitting between them. This CDR3 spans 15 amino acids. Germline CDR1 and CDR2: SGHTA and FQGNSA. The CDR3, as DNA: TGTGCCAGCAGCCTCCACACCGGACGGACAGATACGCAGTATTTT. Its translation is CASSLHTGRTDTQYF.

The rearrangement joins TRBV29-1 to TRBJ2-4, with D hard to call. Between the trimmed V and J ends, which lost 4 bases and 0 bases, there was a span of 16 bases. The CDR3 spans 16 residues. Germline V lookup: CDR1 SQVTM, CDR2 ANQGSEA. The CDR3 bases are TGCAGCGTTGGTGATCCCTCGCAGCTAGCCAAAAACATTCAGTACTTC. Its protein product is CSVGDPSQLAKNIQYF.

V usage is TRBV12-3 or TRBV12-4 and J usage is TRBJ2-1; 11 bases agree with TRBD2. V trimming: 4 bases; J trimming: 6 bases; junction bases outside the gene matches: 5. There are 15 residues in the CDR3. The CDR3 here is CASSYRLAGINEQFF. The CDR3 nucleotides are TGTGCCAGCAGTTACCGACTAGCGGGAATCAATGAGCAGTTCTTC.

V and J are TRBV2 and TRBJ1-1, with 8 bases aligning to TRBD1. The V gene end was trimmed by 7 bases and the J gene end by 3 bases; junction bases not matched to a gene: 10. CDR1 is SNHLY and CDR2 is FYNNEI in the germline V gene. The CDR3 is made up of 15 amino acids. CDR3 sequence reads: CASNDDRGMYTEAFF. The CDR3 nucleotides read TGTGCCAGCAACGACGACAGGGGTATGTACACTGAAGCTTTCTTT.

This chain connects TRBV6-7 to TRBJ2-3; D might be TRBD2 (6 bases). TRBV6-7 is an open reading frame whose function is uncertain. Trimming took 6 bases from V and 4 from J, leaving 20 bases between them. The CDR3 loop spans 16 amino acids. Here the CDR3 reads CASSLPRGLCSDTQYF. Here the CDR3 DNA reads TGTGCCAGCAGCCTTCCGCGGGGACTGTGCTCAGATACGCAGTATTTT.

The J gene is TRBJ1-1, the V gene TRBV20-1; possible D gene TRBD1, 5 bases. CDR3 size: 15 residues. Per germline, CDR1 DFQATT and CDR2 SNEGSKA (reference sequence). The V and J ends lost 0 bases and 6 bases respectively, with 17 bases between them. The CDR3 protein is CSAREPTGAGAEAFF. CDR3 coding DNA: TGCAGTGCTAGAGAGCCCACCGGGGCCGGGGCTGAAGCTTTCTTT.

The rearrangement joins TRBV15 to TRBJ1-5; D is possibly TRBD1 (6 bases). CDR1 is LNHNV, CDR2 YYDKDF, per germline (reference sequence). The ends were cut back, 6 bases at V and 1 base at J, with 13 bases in the middle. The CDR3 is made up of 15 amino acids. For the CDR3, the DNA is TGTGCCACCAGTCGCTCGGGGGGCAGCAATCAGCCCCAGCATTTT. The encoded protein is CATSRSGGSNQPQHF.

This chain connects TRBV20-1 to TRBJ2-3, with a possible D match to TRBD2 (5 bases). Germline V gives CDR1 DFQATT, CDR2 SNEGSKA (reference sequence). V gave up 0 bases and J gave up 0 bases, with 19 bases separating them. CDR3 length equals 18 residues. Here the CDR3 reads CSARDPRGEGSSTDTQYF. As DNA, the CDR3 is TGCAGTGCTAGAGATCCCCGGGGTGAGGGCAGTAGCACAGATACGCAGTATTTT.

The J gene is TRBJ2-2, the V gene TRBV20-1; a possible D gene is TRBD2 (7 bases). The CDR3 loop spans 15 amino acids. The germline V gene has CDR1 DFQATT and CDR2 SNEGSKA (reference sequence). Trimming cost V 6 bases and J 2 bases, with 16 bases left between them. The CDR3 reads CSATGAGANTGELFF. The CDR3 nucleotides read TGCAGTGCCACGGGGGCGGGAGCTAACACCGGGGAGCTGTTTTTT.

The chain has TRBV9 and TRBJ2-3; D is unclear. The CDR3 extends over 16 amino acids. The germline V gene encodes CDR1 SGDLS and CDR2 YYNGEE. Deletions cut 0 bases from V and 4 bases from J, with 15 bases between. The CDR3, as DNA: TGTGCCAGCAGCGTAGAGGCCAGTCGTGGGCCAGATACGCAGTATTTT. This gives the protein CASSVEASRGPDTQYF.